This T cell receptor beta chain was captured by sequencing in a study of T cells in localized non-small cell lung cancer (dated by TCRdb to the early 2020s). Background for the entire study: Comparing tumors with uninvolved tumor-adjacent lungs, the study looked at the T cell repertoires of around 250 patients with early-stage NSCLC. The cohort was made up of a few hundred treatment-naive NSCLC patients whose localized lung tumors had been resected. A mean age of 66.3 years was recorded for the NSCLC patients, of whom under 150 were male and about a hundred were female.

The CDR3 covers 14 residues, taking in both the cysteine and the phenylalanine. Only the CDR3 DNA is retained, 42 bases long and in frame from the first base. V is pared back by 0 bases and J by 3 bases, with 9 bases lying between the germline termini. CDR1 and CDR2, looked up from the germline V gene, are SGHRS and YFSETQ. A remark on this clone: What this receptor recognizes is not known. Per-base qualities were not stored, and no clone one base away is much larger.

TCR beta CDR3 regions were sequenced from DNA using the immunoSEQ Assay. Turning to the authors' computational methods: T cell density was computed as TCR beta template counts normalized to usable DNA estimated by amplifying housekeeping genes. Richness was estimated with the preseqR package, extrapolating to 400,000 templates for PBMC samples and 120,000 templates for tissue samples. Clonality was calculated as one minus Pielou's evenness. Tissue-enriched TCRs were identified through differential abundance testing performed on productive amino-acid clonotypes, with a minimum total count of 5 and an alpha of 0.1. The Jaccard Index and the Morisita Overlap Index were used to quantify repertoire overlap between compartments. GLIPH grouped TCR beta CDR3s together with public tetramer-defined viral CDR3s, and a viral motif had to include at least three viral sequences and show V-gene enrichment. TCRdb retrieved this table from immuneACCESS and kept in-frame rearrangements only. Not all clones are present; in checked studies, unresolved V genes account for under half, and no reason is known for the remainder. The DNA gave D and trimming, while V, J and clone size come from that table. Within this sample are 30,000 to 35,000 clones, with approximately 93% of them counted one time only. The ten top clones hold 6.5% to 10% of the sample.

At diagnosis, peripheral blood, uninvolved tumor-adjacent lung and tumor were collected and stored as a combination of fresh-frozen and FFPE material. Blood samples were analyzed as peripheral blood mononuclear cells for TCR repertoire profiling. General findings and caveats noted by the study authors: Higher T cell density in blood was associated with longer overall survival, whereas higher clonality in adjacent lung was associated with shorter survival. Uninvolved tumor-adjacent lung showed the highest T cell clonality, higher than tumor, which suggests more focused antigenic responses in the uninvolved tumor-adjacent lung. Since the design was exploratory, TCR variables were selected using unadjusted p-values with no false-discovery rate correction. Of the top 100 tumor clones, a median of approximately 60 were detected in paired uninvolved adjacent lung; around 27 were also among that lung's top 100. Multi-region tumor sequencing was not performed, so intratumor heterogeneity could not be excluded.

The V and J segments used are TRBV5-1 and TRBJ1-1; no D gene call is confident. Specimen: peripheral blood, collected before any cancer treatment. This TCR was sampled from an older female donor with stage I lung adenocarcinoma. The CDR3 region reads CASSLDRSYTEAFF. The nucleotide sequence is TGCGCCAGCAGCTTGGACAGAAGTTACACTGAAGCTTTCTTT.